This T cell receptor beta chain was sequenced for a study of CD8 T cells in ankylosing spondylitis. Study-wide findings and caveats: Reportedly, significant enrichment of disease-linked clones occurred in matched ankylosing spondylitis synovial fluid. Several highly homologous variants formed a TCR beta motif that appeared characteristic of ankylosing spondylitis blood.

Quantitative 5'-RACE with molecular barcodes generated TCR beta libraries. From the 5' RACE reads, TCRdb called clonotypes with MiXCR, one entry per CDR3 protein. The table has more than 250,000 distinct CDR3 sequences, around a tenth seen once; the top ten hold 9.1%. Trimming took off 5 bases at V and 6 bases at J, with 20 bases between the two ends. The CDR3 extends over 16 amino acids. CDR1 SEHNR and CDR2 FQNEAQ come from the germline V gene (reference sequence). Turning to this clonotype: The target antigen is unknown.

The rearrangement uses TRBV7-9 and TRBJ2-1; tentatively, D is TRBD2 (6 bases). The clonotype comes from a female donor with ankylosing spondylitis or in good health (not recorded which). The sample consisted of blood, either unsorted or a sorted T cell fraction (not recorded which). The CDR3 spells CASSLGGTSRSNEQFF. The CDR3 DNA is TGTGCCAGCAGCCTGGGGGGAACTAGCAGAAGCAATGAGCAGTTCTTC.